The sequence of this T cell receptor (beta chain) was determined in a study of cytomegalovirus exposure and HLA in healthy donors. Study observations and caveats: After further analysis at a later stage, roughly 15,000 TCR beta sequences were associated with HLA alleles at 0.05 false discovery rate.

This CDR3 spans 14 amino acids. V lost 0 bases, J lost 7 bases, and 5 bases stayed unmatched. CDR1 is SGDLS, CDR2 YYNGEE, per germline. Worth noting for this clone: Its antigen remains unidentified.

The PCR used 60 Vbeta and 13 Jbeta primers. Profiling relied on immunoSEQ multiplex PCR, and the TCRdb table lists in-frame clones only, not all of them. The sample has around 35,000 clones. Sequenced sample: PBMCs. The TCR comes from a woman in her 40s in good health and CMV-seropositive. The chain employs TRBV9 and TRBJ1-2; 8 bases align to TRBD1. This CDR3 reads CASSVDQGAGGYTF. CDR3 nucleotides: TGTGCCAGCAGCGTAGACCAGGGGGCAGGTGGCTACACCTTC.